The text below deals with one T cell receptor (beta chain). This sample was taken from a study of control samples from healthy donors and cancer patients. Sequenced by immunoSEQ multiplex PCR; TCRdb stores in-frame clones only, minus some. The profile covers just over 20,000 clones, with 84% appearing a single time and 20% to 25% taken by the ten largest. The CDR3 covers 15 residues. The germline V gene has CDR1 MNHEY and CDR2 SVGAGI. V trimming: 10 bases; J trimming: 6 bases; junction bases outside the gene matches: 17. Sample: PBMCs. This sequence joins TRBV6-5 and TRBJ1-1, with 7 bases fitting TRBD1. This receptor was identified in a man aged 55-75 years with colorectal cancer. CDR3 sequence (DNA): TGTGCCATCCACAGGGGCTCCCGGGGGTTGGCTGAAGCTTTCTTT. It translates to CAIHRGSRGLAEAFF.